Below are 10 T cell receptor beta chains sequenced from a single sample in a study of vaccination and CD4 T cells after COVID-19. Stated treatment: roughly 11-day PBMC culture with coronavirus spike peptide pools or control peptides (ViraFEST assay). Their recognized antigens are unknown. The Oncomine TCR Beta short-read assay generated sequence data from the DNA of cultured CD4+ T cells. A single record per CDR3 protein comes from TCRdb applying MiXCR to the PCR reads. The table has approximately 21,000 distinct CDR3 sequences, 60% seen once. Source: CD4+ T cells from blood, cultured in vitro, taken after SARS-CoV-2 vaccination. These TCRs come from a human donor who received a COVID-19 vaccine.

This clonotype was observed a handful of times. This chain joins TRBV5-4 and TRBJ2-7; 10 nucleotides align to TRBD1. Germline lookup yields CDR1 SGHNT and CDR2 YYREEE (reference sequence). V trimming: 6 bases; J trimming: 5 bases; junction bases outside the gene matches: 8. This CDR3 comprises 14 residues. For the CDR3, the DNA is TGTGCCAGCACCCTCTCCGGGACAGGGGACGAGCAGTACTTC. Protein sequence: CASTLSGTGDEQYF.

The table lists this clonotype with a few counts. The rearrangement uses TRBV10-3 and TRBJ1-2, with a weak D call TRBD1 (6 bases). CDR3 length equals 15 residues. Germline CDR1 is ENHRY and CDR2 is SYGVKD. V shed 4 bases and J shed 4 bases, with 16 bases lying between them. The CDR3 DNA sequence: TGTGCCATCAGTGCCAGACAGGTGGAAGTCTATGGCTACACCTTC. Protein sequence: CAISARQVEVYGYTF.

CDR3 sequence: CASRITGGSDGYTF. As DNA, the CDR3 is TGCGCCAGCAGAATTACAGGGGGATCCGATGGCTACACCTTC. This chain uses TRBV5-1 with TRBJ1-2; TRBD1 aligns across 8 bases. Germline lookup yields CDR1 SGHRS and CDR2 YFSETQ. V shed 5 bases and J 6 bases; nucleotides not matched to a gene: 9. The CDR3 consists of 14 residues.

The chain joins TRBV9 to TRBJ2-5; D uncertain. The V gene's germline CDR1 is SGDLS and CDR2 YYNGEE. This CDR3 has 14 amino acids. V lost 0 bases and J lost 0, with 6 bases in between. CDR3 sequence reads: CASSVAWDQETQYF. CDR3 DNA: TGTGCCAGCAGCGTAGCGTGGGACCAAGAGACCCAGTACTTC.

The CDR3 loop is CASRTPTGGNGYTF. The CDR3 nucleotides are TGTGCCAGCAGGACCCCGACAGGGGGCAATGGCTACACCTTC. The J gene is TRBJ1-2, the V gene TRBV2; 10 bases map to TRBD1. Trimming removed 6 bases from V and 6 bases from J; junction bases left unmatched: 7. Germline V gene lookup returns CDR1 SNHLY and CDR2 FYNNEI. The CDR3 is 14 amino acids.

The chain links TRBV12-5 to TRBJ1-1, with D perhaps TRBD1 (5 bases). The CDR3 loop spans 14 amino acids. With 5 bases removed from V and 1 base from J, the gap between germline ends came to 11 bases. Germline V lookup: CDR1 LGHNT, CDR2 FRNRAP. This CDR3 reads CASGPPGGNTEAFF. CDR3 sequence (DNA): TGTGCTAGTGGTCCCCCTGGGGGGAACACTGAAGCTTTCTTT.

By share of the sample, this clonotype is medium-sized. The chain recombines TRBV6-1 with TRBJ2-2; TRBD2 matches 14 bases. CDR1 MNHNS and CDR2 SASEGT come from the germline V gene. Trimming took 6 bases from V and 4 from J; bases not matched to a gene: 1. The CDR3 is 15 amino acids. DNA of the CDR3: TGTGCCAGCAGGGGACTAGCGGGGGTCACCGGGGAGCTGTTTTTT. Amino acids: CASRGLAGVTGELFF.

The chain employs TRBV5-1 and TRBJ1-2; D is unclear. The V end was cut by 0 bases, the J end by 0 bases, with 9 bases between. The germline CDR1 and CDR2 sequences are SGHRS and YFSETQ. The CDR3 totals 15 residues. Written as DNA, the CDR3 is TGCGCCAGCAGCTTGGCCGGGCGGACTAACTATGGCTACACCTTC. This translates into CASSLAGRTNYGYTF.

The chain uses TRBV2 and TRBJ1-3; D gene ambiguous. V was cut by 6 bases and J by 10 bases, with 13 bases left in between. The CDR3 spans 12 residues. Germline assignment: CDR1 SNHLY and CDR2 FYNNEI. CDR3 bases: TGTGCCAGCAGCAGAACCGACAAAACCATATATTTT. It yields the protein CASSRTDKTIYF.

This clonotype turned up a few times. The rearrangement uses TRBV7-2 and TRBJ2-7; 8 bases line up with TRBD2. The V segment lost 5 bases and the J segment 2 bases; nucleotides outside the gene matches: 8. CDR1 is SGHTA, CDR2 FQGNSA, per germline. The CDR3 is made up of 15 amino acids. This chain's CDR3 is CASSPRTGGTYEQYF. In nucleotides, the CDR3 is TGTGCCAGCAGCCCGCGGACGGGGGGGACCTACGAGCAGTACTTC.